These T cell receptor beta chains were read from a single sample in a study of T-cell memory formation after mild COVID-19. TCRdb reprocessed the 5' RACE reads via MiXCR and lists one record per CDR3 protein. Of around 410,000 distinct CDR3 sequences in the sample, less than 25% were seen once. Sequenced sample: PBMCs or a T cell subset sorted from them (not recorded which). All receptors come from an adult woman who had mild COVID-19 (a few samples of this study predate the infection). Cell type and time point are not known. Each CDR3 is given with its conserved first and last residue. The D gene is left open where the match is weak. The size field is filled for only some rows; it gives once, few, many or a size class.

clone_size | j_call | v_call | d_call | cdr3_aa | cdr3_nt
few | TRBJ1-2 | TRBV7-2 | - | CARRTVGWDYGYTF | TGTGCTAGGCGTACCGTGGGGTGGGACTATGGCTACACCTTC
- | TRBJ1-1 | TRBV5-1 | - | CASSLASGKNTEAFF | TGCGCCAGCAGCTTGGCCTCTGGGAAGAACACTGAAGCTTTCTTT
- | TRBJ2-1 | TRBV7-2 | TRBD2 | CASSLAASGRNEQFF | TGTGCCAGCAGCTTAGCGGCTAGCGGGCGCAATGAGCAGTTCTTC
many | TRBJ1-5 | TRBV30 | - | CAWSNLGSNQPQHF | TGTGCCTGGAGTAATTTGGGATCGAATCAGCCCCAGCATTTT
- | TRBJ2-3 | TRBV7-8 | TRBD1 | CASSSQPGQGFVTQYF | TGTGCCAGCAGCTCCCAACCGGGACAGGGTTTTGTAACGCAGTATTTT
- | TRBJ1-2 | TRBV5-1 | TRBD1 | CASSQTTGDYGYTF | TGCGCCAGCAGCCAAACTACAGGGGACTATGGCTACACCTTC
- | TRBJ2-3 | TRBV15 | - | CATSREWGRATDTQYF | TGTGCCACCAGCAGAGAATGGGGGCGGGCGACAGATACGCAGTATTTT
few | TRBJ2-6 | TRBV30 | - | CAWSVPLIDYSGANVLTF | TGTGCCTGGAGTGTACCCCTGATAGACTACTCTGGGGCCAACGTCCTGACTTTC
few | TRBJ1-5 | TRBV5-6 | - | CASSYRVLTDSNQPQHF | TGTGCCAGCAGCTACCGGGTTCTGACCGATAGCAATCAGCCCCAGCATTTT
- | TRBJ1-1 | TRBV6-5 | TRBD1 | CASRRTGGTEAFF | TGTGCCAGCAGGCGGACAGGGGGGACTGAAGCTTTCTTT
few | TRBJ1-1 | TRBV6-6 | - | CASSYRGRNTEAFF | TGTGCCAGCAGTTACCGAGGACGGAACACTGAAGCTTTCTTT
few | TRBJ1-6 | TRBV12-3/TRBV12-4 | TRBD1 | CASSQTGTGNSPLHF | TGTGCCAGCAGTCAAACCGGGACAGGGAACTCACCCCTCCACTTT
- | TRBJ1-6 | TRBV6-5 | - | CASSYSGGKNSPLHF | TGTGCCAGCAGTTACTCCGGGGGTAAAAATTCACCCCTCCACTTT
few | TRBJ2-7 | TRBV4-1 | TRBD1 | CASSPGQGDPYEQYF | TGCGCCAGCAGCCCGGGACAGGGGGATCCCTACGAGCAGTACTTC
few | TRBJ2-1 | TRBV11-2 | - | CASSPGRERANEQFF | TGTGCCAGCAGCCCAGGACGCGAAAGGGCCAATGAGCAGTTCTTC
- | TRBJ2-7 | TRBV7-6 | - | CASSLAGFDEQYF | TGTGCCAGCAGCTTAGCAGGGTTTGACGAGCAGTACTTC
few | TRBJ2-1 | TRBV12-3/TRBV12-4 | - | CASRGVGYNEQFF | TGTGCCAGCAGGGGAGTGGGATACAATGAGCAGTTCTTC
few | TRBJ1-1 | TRBV29-1 | TRBD1 | CSVGTLPGQAWTEAFF | TGCAGCGTTGGCACCCTCCCGGGACAGGCTTGGACTGAAGCTTTCTTT
- | TRBJ2-5 | TRBV12-3/TRBV12-4 | TRBD1 | CASWDRGQETQYF | TGTGCCAGCTGGGACAGAGGACAAGAGACCCAGTACTTC
few | TRBJ2-1 | TRBV20-1 | - | CSAIYGSGYNEQFF | TGCAGTGCTATATACGGGAGTGGCTACAATGAGCAGTTCTTC
- | TRBJ2-3 | TRBV7-9 | - | CASSPSWGRWTDTQYF | TGTGCCAGCAGCCCCTCGTGGGGACGGTGGACAGATACGCAGTATTTT
- | TRBJ2-7 | TRBV9 | - | CASSVASSLEQYF | TGTGCCAGCAGCGTAGCCTCATCGCTCGAGCAGTACTTC
- | TRBJ2-1 | TRBV5-1 | - | CASSLRPQANEQFF | TGCGCCAGCAGCTTGAGACCACAAGCCAATGAGCAGTTCTTC
- | TRBJ2-7 | TRBV6-2/TRBV6-3 | - | CASSYDSSSSYEQYF | TGTGCCAGCAGTTACGATAGCTCCTCGTCCTACGAGCAGTACTTC
many | TRBJ1-1 | TRBV5-1 | TRBD1 | CASSGQGAEAFF | TGCGCCAGCAGCGGACAGGGAGCTGAAGCTTTCTTT
- | TRBJ2-6 | TRBV5-8 | - | CASSLEKSGANVLTF | TGTGCCAGCAGCTTAGAGAAGTCTGGGGCCAACGTCCTGACTTTC
few | TRBJ1-4 | TRBV5-5 | - | CASSWRGGVNEKLFF | TGTGCCAGCAGCTGGAGGGGTGGGGTAAATGAAAAACTGTTTTTT
- | TRBJ2-7 | TRBV30 | TRBD1 | CAWSHGTGGYYEQYF | TGTGCCTGGAGTCACGGGACAGGGGGTTATTACGAGCAGTACTTC
- | TRBJ2-2 | TRBV5-1 | - | CASIRTENTGELFF | TGCGCCAGCATCAGGACCGAAAACACCGGGGAGCTGTTTTTT
few | TRBJ2-7 | TRBV4-3 | - | CASSQDNRRYEQYF | TGCGCCAGCAGCCAAGATAATAGGAGATACGAGCAGTACTTC
- | TRBJ1-1 | TRBV5-4 | - | CASSLAVGARNTEAFF | TGTGCCAGCAGCTTGGCCGTGGGGGCCAGGAACACTGAAGCTTTCTTT
few | TRBJ2-2 | TRBV12-3/TRBV12-4 | TRBD2 | CASSLWLAGVNTGELFF | TGTGCCAGCAGTTTGTGGCTAGCGGGAGTGAACACCGGGGAGCTGTTTTTT
- | TRBJ1-4 | TRBV30 | - | CAWSRKGGHEKLFF | TGTGCCTGGAGTAGAAAAGGGGGTCATGAAAAACTGTTTTTT
- | TRBJ2-5 | TRBV3-1 | TRBD2 | CASSRVVGAGLEETQYF | TGTGCCAGCAGCCGGGTAGTTGGAGCGGGGCTAGAAGAGACCCAGTACTTC
- | TRBJ2-1 | TRBV6-5 | TRBD2 | CVTAVTAGTSAHNEQFF | TGTGTCACAGCAGTTACCGCGGGGACTAGCGCACACAATGAGCAGTTCTTC
- | TRBJ1-2 | TRBV10-3 | - | CAISGASRNYGYTF | TGTGCCATCAGTGGGGCGAGCAGGAACTATGGCTACACCTTC
- | TRBJ2-1 | TRBV7-9 | TRBD2 | CASSLSSGPYNEQFF | TGTGCCAGCAGCTTGTCTAGCGGACCATACAATGAGCAGTTCTTC